These 8 T cell receptor beta chains originate from one sample sequenced in a study of cytomegalovirus exposure and HLA in healthy donors. Vbeta (60) and Jbeta (13) primers were used in the PCR. Libraries were prepared by immunoSEQ multiplex PCR; TCRdb keeps only in-frame clonotypes and omits some of them. Found here are about 140,000 clones, more than 75% of them singletons; the top ten hold under 4.5%. Sequenced: PBMCs. These receptors all come from a young man in good health and CMV-seronegative.

This clone turned up a few times. The sample contains more than one DNA sequence encoding this CDR3. The V and J genes are TRBV11-3 and TRBJ1-1; 10 nucleotides line up with TRBD1. This CDR3 is built from 12 residues. J gave up 4 bases and V 8 bases, and 1 base lay outside the gene matches. The germline CDR1 and CDR2 sequences are SGHNT and YENEEA. DNA of the CDR3: TGTGCCAGCCGGACAGGGGGCACTGAAGCTTTCTTT. This sequence encodes CASRTGGTEAFF.

The CDR3 nucleotides read TGTGCCAGCAGTTACCGGGGGGGTCGGGAAAAACTGTTTTTT. It is translated as CASSYRGGREKLFF. The V call is TRBV6-5, the J call TRBJ1-4; tentative D call: TRBD1 (5 bases). This CDR3 is built from 14 residues. The V and J ends lost 2 bases and 8 bases respectively, with 12 bases between them. Per the germline V gene, CDR1 is MNHEY and CDR2 is SVGAGI.

The genes are TRBV19 and TRBJ1-1; 9 positions agree with TRBD1. V shed 5 bases, J shed 4 bases, and the junction held 11 bases outside the gene matches. CDR1 is LNHDA and CDR2 is SQIVND in the germline V gene (reference sequence). The CDR3 runs 16 residues. Written as DNA, the CDR3 is TGTGCCAGTAGTTTACAGGGGGCCGGGTCGAGCACTGAAGCTTTCTTT. This sequence encodes CASSLQGAGSSTEAFF.

The J gene is TRBJ2-7, the V gene TRBV5-1, with TRBD1 as a possible D gene (6 bases). Germline CDR1 and CDR2: SGHRS and YFSETQ. This CDR3 region has 15 residues. V gave up 4 bases and J gave up 3 bases, with 17 bases separating them. CDR3 sequence reads: CASSGGPTDVYEQYF. The CDR3 nucleotides are TGCGCCAGCAGCGGGGGCCCTACGGACGTCTACGAGCAGTACTTC.

The chain couples TRBV27 to TRBJ2-7; D might be TRBD2 (5 bases). Germline-derived CDR1 and CDR2 are MNHEY and SMNVEV (reference sequence). The CDR3 contains 16 residues. Trimming stripped 5 bases from V and 0 bases from J, with 17 bases between. CDR3 region: CASSPSDWPASYEQYF. For the CDR3, the DNA is TGTGCCAGCAGTCCCTCGGACTGGCCCGCCTCCTACGAGCAGTACTTC.

This chain joins TRBV5-1 and TRBJ1-4; a possible D gene is TRBD1 (6 bases). CDR3 length equals 15 residues. Trimming cost V 0 bases and J 5 bases, with 11 bases left between them. Germline V gene sequence: CDR1 SGHRS, CDR2 YFSETQ. CDR3 nucleotide sequence: TGCGCCAGCAGCTTGGCCGCAGGGGTGAATGAAAAACTGTTTTTT. Amino acid sequence: CASSLAAGVNEKLFF.

V gene TRBV6-5 combines with J gene TRBJ2-1, with 9 bases lining up with TRBD1. V dropped 0 bases and J dropped 14; count of bases not matched to a gene: 5. There are 13 residues in the CDR3. The germline CDR1 and CDR2 sequences are MNHEY and SVGAGI. CDR3 DNA sequence: TGTGCCAGCAGTTACTCGAAGTGGGACAGGGAGTTCTTC. It is translated as CASSYSKWDREFF.

The chain joins TRBV19 to TRBJ1-1; 8 nucleotides align to TRBD1. The CDR3 contains 14 residues. J was trimmed by 3 bases and V by 8 bases; bases with no gene match: 8. The germline CDR1 and CDR2 sequences are LNHDA and SQIVND (reference sequence). CDR3 nucleotide sequence: TGTGCCAGTCTAAGCCAGGGGGCCTACACTGAAGCTTTCTTT. As protein: CASLSQGAYTEAFF.